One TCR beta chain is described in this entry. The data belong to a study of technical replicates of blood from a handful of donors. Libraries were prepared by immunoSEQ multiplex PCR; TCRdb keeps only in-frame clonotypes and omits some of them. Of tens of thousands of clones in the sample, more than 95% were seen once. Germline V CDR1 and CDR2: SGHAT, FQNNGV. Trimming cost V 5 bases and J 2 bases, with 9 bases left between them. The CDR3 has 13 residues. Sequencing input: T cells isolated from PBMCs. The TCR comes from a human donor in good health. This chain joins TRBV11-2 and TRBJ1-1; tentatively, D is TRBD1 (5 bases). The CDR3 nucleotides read TGTGCCAGCAGCCAGGGACTTAACACTGAAGCTTTCTTT. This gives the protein CASSQGLNTEAFF. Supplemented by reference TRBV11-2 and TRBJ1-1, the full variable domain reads EAGVAQSPRYKIIEKRQSVAFWCNPISGHATLYWYQQILGQGPKLLIQFQNNGVVDDSQLPKDRFSAERLKGVDSTLKIQPAKLEDSAVYLCASSQGLNTEAFFGQGTRLTVV.